Listed here are 4 T cell receptor beta chains from one sample, sequenced in a study of regulatory T cells in long-lasting Graves disease (dated by TCRdb to the early 2020s). Libraries were made using multiplex PCR. The reads were generated on an Illumina HiSeq 4000. CDR3 regions were amplified by Arm-PCR with iRepertoire HTBI primers to construct TCR beta libraries. TCRdb reworked the public reads: Q25 trimming with fastp, MiXCR clone assembly, productive beta chains retained. Rows matching on CDR3 protein sequence are summarized as one entry with the most common DNA and genes. In this sample the table shows about 420,000 distinct CDR3 sequences, roughly a quarter of which occur a single time. Roughly 26% of the sample rests with the top ten. The time point label here, explained by the study, means: persistent/refractory GD, antithyroid drugs over 5 years with positive TRAb. RNA was extracted from PBMCs in TRIzol for both TCR sequencing and RNA sequencing.

Here the sequenced sample was peripheral blood mononuclear cells (PBMCs), taken when the disease was refractory, from a patient treated with antithyroid drugs. These receptor sequences come from a female donor with Graves disease.

CDR3 sequence reads: CASSQRDNLRYGYTF. CDR3 DNA: TGCGCCAGCAGCCAAAGGGACAACTTACGATATGGCTACACCTTC. V gene TRBV4-1 combines with J gene TRBJ1-2, with D possibly being TRBD1 (6 bases). Germline CDR1 reads MGHRA; CDR2 reads YSYEKL. The CDR3 runs 15 residues. V lost 2 bases to trimming and J lost 5 bases, with 15 bases between them.

The chain combines TRBV10-3 with TRBJ2-7, with D perhaps matching TRBD2 (5 bases). CDR1 is ENHRY, CDR2 SYGVKD, per germline. V lost 7 bases and J lost 4, with 14 bases in between. The CDR3 loop spans 13 amino acids. CDR3: CAITQSGGYEQYF. CDR3 DNA: TGTGCCATCACGCAGTCCGGCGGGTACGAGCAGTACTTC.

CDR3 bases: TGCAGTGCTAGTTTTGCGGGGCAAGAGACCCAGTACTTC. Its protein is CSASFAGQETQYF. This chain uses TRBV20-1 with TRBJ2-5, with a weak D call TRBD2 (6 bases). This CDR3 comprises 13 residues. Trimming took off 3 bases at V and 2 bases at J, with 10 bases between the two ends. In germline, CDR1 is DFQATT, CDR2 SNEGSKA (reference sequence).

V and J are TRBV12-3 or TRBV12-4 and TRBJ2-2; 9 nucleotides agree with TRBD2. This CDR3 has 15 residues. The junction had 5 bases not matched to a gene; V was cut back by 6 bases and J by 3 bases. The CDR3 DNA follows: TGTGCCAGCAGCAAAGCGGGAGGTCACACCGGGGAGCTGTTTTTT. It encodes CASSKAGGHTGELFF.